Listed below are T cell receptor beta chains from one sample, sequenced in a study of graft-versus-host responses after intestinal transplantation. For these TCRs, the target antigens are not known. The assay was immunoSEQ multiplex PCR, and TCRdb's table has in-frame clones only and misses some. The sample lists about 88,000 clones; about 91% were seen once. Sequences were derived from unstimulated CD4+ T cells sorted from spleen or lymph node cells, sampled before transplant. These receptor sequences come from a human donor who was the organ donor for an intestinal transplant. Both conserved end residues are part of each CDR3. The size entry is marked missing in some rows and otherwise reads once, few, many or a size class.

>-|TRBV15
CATSRRRTGRDIGSNQPQHF
>-|TRBV5-1
CASTKTSGAYNEQFF
>-|TRBV6-1
CASSVTGGPYSNQPQHF
>-|TRBV5-1
CASSPSLAGDPYEQYF
>few|TRBV2
CASRRGTEQYF
>-|TRBV7-9
CASSPPSPYREKLFF
>-|TRBV2
CASRPYSYTEAFF
>-|TRBV19
CASSILTGFTDTQYF
>-|TRBV5-6
CASSFLRRRQETQYF
>-|TRBV7-3
CASSPGTPSGTQYF
>-|TRBV10-2
CASIGDRRTTYGYTF
>-|TRBV10-3
CAISSSGETQYF
>-|TRBV6-5
CASDNGQEAFF
>few|TRBV11-2
CASSPRLTGEFSYNEQFF
>-|TRBV5-6
CASSTGETQYF
>-|TRBV27
CASRSSGRGADEQYF
>-|TRBV5-1
CASSGEPNEKLFF
>once|TRBV6-4
CASAPEALNTEAFF
>once|TRBV11-2
CASSLAPPGTGPYEQYF
>-|TRBV10-3
CAISEGLEGRSVGAFF
>-|TRBV4-1
CASSVRTDKIWLYTF
>-|TRBV27
CASRLQGARDEQYF
>-|TRBV11-2
CASDGLAGYNEQFF
>-|TRBV6-6
CASTANRQGNNQPQHF
>-|TRBV5-1
CASTNPGAGANVLTF
>-|TRBV2
CASRSDRAVRTEAFF
>-|TRBV10-1
CASWTASYGYTF
>-|TRBV11-2
CASSWQLAGGRYEQYF
>once|TRBV21-1
CASSKDRDEAFF
>-|TRBV27
CASSPYSTGKYEKLFF
>-|TRBV7-2
CASSLVPITGELFF
>-|TRBV2
CARGSHMNTEAFF
>-|TRBV19
CAMRGSPYEQYF
>once|TRBV28
CAHRRGGPKSNQPQHF
>few|TRBV6-6
CASSHRDDQPQHF
>-|TRBV7-3
CASSRGQGKGETQYF
>-|TRBV6-5
CASSYSRQHNSPLHF
>-|TRBV2
CASSEIGTARNQPQHF
>-|TRBV19
CASSIYLAEENNEQFF
>-|TRBV28
CASRPTGLGTEAFF
>-|TRBV5-3
CARSFWGGYSPLHF
>-|TRBV5-1
CASRRTGVNTEAFF
>-|TRBV5-1
CASSLGQHEQYF